The 26 T cell receptor beta chains below were found in one sample sequenced in a study of cytomegalovirus exposure and HLA in healthy donors. Clones were sequenced by immunoSEQ multiplex PCR, and TCRdb holds only the in-frame ones, with some missing. The sample has 150,000 or so clones, over 80% seen once. The sequencing sample was made of PBMCs. These receptors all stem from a woman in her 30s in good health and CMV-seropositive.

The chain couples TRBV25-1 to TRBJ1-2; D uncertain. Deletions cut 5 bases from V and 4 bases from J, with 8 bases between. CDR3 length equals 12 residues. Germline lookup yields CDR1 MGHDK and CDR2 SYGVNS. The CDR3 is CASSFSFYGYTF. DNA of the CDR3: TGTGCCAGCAGTTTCTCCTTCTATGGCTACACCTTC.

The chain couples TRBV11-2 to TRBJ1-4; tentatively, D is TRBD1 (6 bases). The CDR3 has 14 amino acids. Germline CDR1 is SGHAT and CDR2 is FQNNGV. V was cut by 6 bases and J by 3 bases, with 11 bases left in between. CDR3 DNA: TGTGCCAGCAGACGGGACACCTCTAATGAAAAACTGTTTTTT. Translation gives CASRRDTSNEKLFF.

This clone was counted between two and nine times. CDR3 sequence: CASSPPDGRCNYGYTF. CDR3 in DNA: TGCGCCAGCAGCCCCCCTGATGGCAGATGTAACTATGGCTACACCTTC. V usage is TRBV5-1 and J usage is TRBJ1-2; D not resolved. Germline loops: CDR1 SGHRS, CDR2 YFSETQ. V was shortened by 4 bases and J by 1 base, with 17 bases between the two germline ends. The CDR3 spans 16 residues.

The chain joins TRBV6-1 to TRBJ2-7; tentative D call: TRBD2 (6 bases). Between the trimmed V and J ends, which lost 3 bases and 4 bases, there was a span of 22 bases. CDR1 is MNHNS and CDR2 is SASEGT in the germline V gene. CDR3 length: 17 residues. CDR3 sequence: CASSDLQLASSSYEQYF. The CDR3 DNA sequence: TGTGCCAGCAGTGATCTTCAGCTAGCGTCTAGCTCGTACGAGCAGTACTTC.

This sequence joins TRBV5-1 and TRBJ2-1; D is ambiguous. There are 14 residues in the CDR3. Germline CDR1 reads SGHRS; CDR2 reads YFSETQ. The V end lost 0 bases, the J end lost 1 base, and 5 bases lay between the germline ends. In DNA, the CDR3 is TGCGCCAGCAGCTTGGAAGCTTCCTACAATGAGCAGTTCTTC. Amino acids: CASSLEASYNEQFF.

This rearrangement joins TRBV11-2 to TRBJ2-2; 9 bases are a match to TRBD2. V was clipped by 3 bases and J by 4 bases; unmatched bases: 9. The CDR3 runs to 17 residues. Germline CDR1 is SGHAT and CDR2 is FQNNGV. The CDR3 region is CASSFPSGTSSTGELFF. The CDR3 region has the DNA TGTGCCAGCAGCTTCCCTTCCGGGACTAGCAGCACCGGGGAGCTGTTTTTT.

This chain joins TRBV27 and TRBJ2-1; 9 bases are shared with TRBD2. The CDR3 runs 16 residues. Germline V gene data show CDR1 as MNHEY and CDR2 as SMNVEV (reference sequence). The V segment lost 1 base and the J segment 5 bases; nucleotides outside the gene matches: 6. CDR3 bases: TGTGCCAGCAGTTTATGGGAGCGGGGGGCCCACAATGAGCAGTTCTTC. This translates into CASSLWERGAHNEQFF.

This chain uses TRBV6-6 with TRBJ1-5; 7 bases fit TRBD1. The germline CDR1 and CDR2 sequences are MNHNY and SVGAGI (reference sequence). The V and J ends lost 5 bases and 0 bases, in that order; junction bases with no gene match: 7. This CDR3 has 16 residues. For the CDR3, the DNA is TGTGCCAGCAGTCCGTCAGGGGGGTTTAGCAATCAGCCCCAGCATTTT. It encodes CASSPSGGFSNQPQHF.

This chain links TRBV6-5 with TRBJ1-1; perhaps TRBD1 as D (6 bases). The CDR3 has 13 amino acids. V dropped 6 bases and J dropped 4 bases, with 12 bases sitting between them. The germline CDR1 and CDR2 sequences are MNHEY and SVGAGI. The DNA for the CDR3 is TGTGCCAGCAGCCCTCAGGGGTTCACTGAAGCTTTCTTT. Its protein product is CASSPQGFTEAFF.

The chain has TRBV27 and TRBJ2-1; 9 nucleotides agree with TRBD2. Germline lookup yields CDR1 MNHEY and CDR2 SMNVEV (reference sequence). The ends lost 3 bases at V and 7 bases at J; junction bases unmatched: 10. The CDR3 is 16 residues long. This CDR3 is CASSFEASGVWNEQFF. The CDR3 region has the DNA TGTGCCAGCAGTTTTGAGGCTAGCGGGGTGTGGAATGAGCAGTTCTTC.

The V gene is TRBV28, the J gene TRBJ2-5; no reliable D call. CDR1 is MDHEN, CDR2 SYDVKM, per germline. The CDR3 has 12 residues. V shed 8 bases and J shed 5 bases, with 12 bases lying between them. CDR3 in amino acids: CASPSERETQYF. The CDR3 DNA reads as TGTGCCAGCCCCTCAGAACGCGAGACCCAGTACTTC.

The V call is TRBV7-2, the J call TRBJ2-1, with D perhaps TRBD1 (5 bases). The CDR3 covers 14 residues. V lost 2 bases and J lost 10, with 15 bases in between. The V gene's germline CDR1 is SGHTA and CDR2 FQGNSA. In DNA form, the CDR3 reads TGTGCCAGCAGCTTATGGTCAGGGTTAGAGGAGCAGTTCTTC. It yields the protein CASSLWSGLEEQFF.

The rearrangement uses TRBV5-1 and TRBJ1-2; no firm D call. This CDR3 contains 12 residues. In germline, CDR1 is SGHRS, CDR2 YFSETQ. V lost 4 bases to trimming and J lost 4 bases, with 8 bases between them. CDR3 in amino acids: CASSQEGYGYTF. The CDR3 coding sequence is TGCGCCAGCAGCCAGGAAGGCTATGGCTACACCTTC.

The CDR3 loop is CASRLAGVNTGELFF. The CDR3 DNA reads as TGTGCCAGCAGACTAGCGGGAGTGAACACCGGGGAGCTGTTTTTT. This rearrangement joins TRBV27 to TRBJ2-2; 11 bases align to TRBD2. The germline V gene has CDR1 MNHEY and CDR2 SMNVEV (reference sequence). V lost 6 bases, J lost 1 base, and 1 base stayed unmatched. CDR3 size: 15 residues.

This chain joins TRBV2 and TRBJ2-3; TRBD1 might be the D (6 bases). The CDR3 extends over 16 amino acids. Looked up from germline, CDR1 is SNHLY and CDR2 is FYNNEI. V lost 3 bases and J 3 bases, leaving 16 bases between the germline ends. The CDR3 protein is CASSEGARLMTDTQYF. CDR3 in DNA: TGTGCCAGCAGTGAGGGGGCAAGATTAATGACAGATACGCAGTATTTT.

V is TRBV9 and J is TRBJ2-4; the D gene is possibly TRBD2 (5 bases). The CDR3 sequence is 15 residues long. Per the germline V gene, CDR1 is SGDLS and CDR2 is YYNGEE. Trimming took 1 base from V and 1 from J, leaving 9 bases between them. In DNA, the CDR3 is TGTGCCAGCAGCGTATCCGGCGGGGCCAAAAACATTCAGTACTTC. Its protein product is CASSVSGGAKNIQYF.

The count of this clone is one. This rearrangement joins TRBV2 to TRBJ1-5; D is undetermined. CDR1 is SNHLY, CDR2 FYNNEI, per germline. CDR3 size: 15 residues. The germline V and J ends were trimmed by 6 bases and 0 bases, with 12 bases remaining between them. The CDR3 sequence: CASRYDWNSNQPQHF. The DNA of the CDR3 is TGTGCCAGCAGGTACGACTGGAATAGCAATCAGCCCCAGCATTTT.

This chain's CDR3 is CSVFRGGTGTEAFF. The DNA for the CDR3 is TGCAGCGTTTTCCGGGGCGGGACAGGGACTGAAGCTTTCTTT. The chain links TRBV29-1 to TRBJ1-1, with TRBD1 identical over 9 bases. Unmatched junction bases numbered 9, after V lost 5 bases and J lost 5 bases. Germline V gene data show CDR1 as SQVTM and CDR2 as ANQGSEA. This CDR3 contains 14 residues.

This chain connects TRBV2 to TRBJ1-1, with 9 bases identical to TRBD1. J lost 3 bases, V lost 7 bases, and 3 bases had no gene match. Per germline, CDR1 SNHLY and CDR2 FYNNEI. This CDR3 is 13 amino acids long. The CDR3 region has the DNA TGTGCCAGCACCCGACAGGGGGACACTGAAGCTTTCTTT. This translates into CASTRQGDTEAFF.

The chain's CDR3 is CASSGGQIHTDTQYF. Written as DNA, the CDR3 is TGTGCCAGCTCAGGGGGACAGATACACACAGATACGCAGTATTTT. V gene TRBV18 combines with J gene TRBJ2-3, with 7 bases aligning to TRBD1. V gave up 5 bases and J gave up 2 bases; unmatched junction bases: 7. Germline CDR1 reads KGHSH; CDR2 reads LQKENI. The CDR3 runs 15 residues.

The chain recombines TRBV2 with TRBJ2-7, with D perhaps TRBD1 (5 bases). V lost 7 bases, J lost 2 bases, and 21 bases lay in between. The CDR3 extends over 16 amino acids. Germline V gene data show CDR1 as SNHLY and CDR2 as FYNNEI. For the CDR3, the DNA is TGTGCCAGCACTCTTAAGGGGCCCGTCGCCCCCTACGAGCAGTACTTC. It yields the protein CASTLKGPVAPYEQYF.

This chain links TRBV2 with TRBJ2-7, with D tentatively TRBD1 (6 bases). CDR1 is SNHLY and CDR2 is FYNNEI in the germline V gene. V shed 4 bases and J shed 5 bases, with 12 bases lying between them. This CDR3 contains 13 residues. The CDR3 loop reads CASSGWGRHEQYF. The CDR3 DNA reads TGTGCCAGCAGTGGATGGGGGCGCCACGAGCAGTACTTC.

This chain joins TRBV29-1 and TRBJ2-1, with a tentative D call TRBD2 (6 bases). The CDR3 has 14 residues. Trimming pared 5 bases from V and 0 bases from J, leaving 11 bases between. The germline CDR1 and CDR2 sequences are SQVTM and ANQGSEA. The CDR3 loop is CSVRDSSSYNEQFF. Written as DNA, the CDR3 is TGCAGCGTTCGGGACTCAAGCTCCTACAATGAGCAGTTCTTC.

This clone counts as medium-sized. The chain recombines TRBV6-4 with TRBJ2-1; maybe TRBD2 (6 bases). The CDR3 is made up of 15 amino acids. Germline CDR1 is MRHNA and CDR2 is SNTAGT. V was clipped by 8 bases and J by 3 bases, with 17 bases between them. CDR3 sequence (DNA): TGTGCCAGCTCCTATATGGCTAGCGACTACAATGAGCAGTTCTTC. Translating it yields CASSYMASDYNEQFF.

The chain links TRBV28 to TRBJ1-6; D is ambiguous. V was pared by 7 bases and J by 7 bases, with 14 bases between. The CDR3 runs to 14 residues. Germline CDR1 is MDHEN and CDR2 is SYDVKM. In DNA, the CDR3 is TGTGCCAGCACCCCAATGGCGGGGAATTCACCCCTCCACTTT. Its translation is CASTPMAGNSPLHF.

This rearrangement joins TRBV4-1 to TRBJ1-1, with TRBD1 as a possible D gene (5 bases). Trimming removed 4 bases at V and 1 base at J, with 19 bases between. There are 17 residues in the CDR3. Germline assignment: CDR1 MGHRA and CDR2 YSYEKL. This chain's CDR3 is CASSLVQVPMTNTEAFF. The DNA of the CDR3 is TGCGCCAGCAGCCTTGTACAGGTACCCATGACGAACACTGAAGCTTTCTTT.